This paragraph covers one TCR beta chain sequence. Its specificity is not known. The data are from a study of shared clonotypes between healthy human individuals. In the study overall: Donors, aged 18 to 49, were a couple of women and a few men. General observations from the study: Clonotype sharing among donors was thought likely to change with sequencing depth.

Germline V gives CDR1 MDHEN, CDR2 SYDVKM. The CDR3 contains 15 residues. After removal of 2 bases from V and 8 bases from J, the junction contained 11 bases not matched to a gene. CD8 cells regarded as naive lacked CD45RO, were positively chosen for CCR7, and omitted terminally differentiated effector memory CD45RA+ cells. Every contributor of samples was a Caucasian grown-up residing in Nashville, Tennessee. Method: immunoSEQ multiplex PCR; TCRdb's copy keeps in-frame clones and lacks some. The sample contains 1.5 million to 2.5 million clones, around 96% of which appear only once. Sequences were obtained from naive CD8+ T cells sorted from blood. The origin of this receptor is a man younger than 35 in good health. This chain links TRBV28 with TRBJ2-7; 8 bases align to TRBD1. The CDR3 DNA is TGTGCCAGCAGTTTACCGACGACAGGGGAGGTCAAGCAGTACTTC. Translation gives CASSLPTTGEVKQYF.